This TCR beta chain emerged from a study of blood T cell repertoires in COVID-19. In the study overall: From the United States, Italy and Spain came samples of acute and convalescent COVID-19.

Authors' processing steps: Reference gene primer amplification gave nucleated cell count estimates. Assay used: immunoSEQ multiplex PCR; TCRdb lists only in-frame clones, some missing. V and J calls plus clone size are reproduced from that table; the DNA served to infer D and trimming. The data contain a few hundred thousand clones, around 87% of them singletons. The sequenced material came from peripheral blood. This sequence originates from a woman aged 45-65 years with acute or convalescent COVID-19.

CDR3 in amino acids: CASSRFYKSEYNSPLHF. The CDR3 DNA follows: TGTGCCAGCAGTCGATTCTACAAGTCGGAGTATAATTCACCCCTCCACTTT. The chain joins TRBV6-6 to TRBJ1-6; D remains ambiguous. CDR3 length: 17 residues. Germline V gene data show CDR1 as MNHNY and CDR2 as SVGAGI (reference sequence). Trimming stripped 5 bases from V and 4 bases from J, with 18 bases between.